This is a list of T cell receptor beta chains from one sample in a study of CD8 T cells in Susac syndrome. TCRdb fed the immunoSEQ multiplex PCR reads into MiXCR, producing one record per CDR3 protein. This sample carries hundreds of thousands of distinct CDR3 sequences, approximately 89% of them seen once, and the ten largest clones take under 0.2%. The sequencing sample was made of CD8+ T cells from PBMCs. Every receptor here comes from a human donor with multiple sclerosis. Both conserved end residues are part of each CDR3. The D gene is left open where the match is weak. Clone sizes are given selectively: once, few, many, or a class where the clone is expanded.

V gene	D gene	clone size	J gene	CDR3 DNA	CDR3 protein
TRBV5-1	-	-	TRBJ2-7	TGCGCCAGCAGCTTGGAACCACGTCCCTCCTACGAGCAGTACTTC	CASSLEPRPSYEQYF
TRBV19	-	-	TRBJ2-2	TGTGCCAGTAGTATGGGTACCCGCGGGTCCGGGGAGCTGTTTTTT	CASSMGTRGSGELFF
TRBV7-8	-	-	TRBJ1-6	TGTGCCAGCAGCTTATATAACAAGGCGGCCAGGGGTCCCCTCCACTTT	CASSLYNKAARGPLHF
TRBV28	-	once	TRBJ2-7	TGTGCCAGCGACCCGGGGGAGACCTACGAGCAGTACTTC	CASDPGETYEQYF
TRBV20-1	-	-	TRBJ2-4	TGCAGTGCTAGAGATGTGTCCCGAGACACTTGGGGGTACTTC	CSARDVSRDTWGYF
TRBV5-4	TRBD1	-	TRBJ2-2	TGTGCCAGCAGCTTCTCGGACAGGGCTACCGGGGAGCTGTTTTTT	CASSFSDRATGELFF
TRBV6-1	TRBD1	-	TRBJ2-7	TGTGCCAGCAGTGCCCGGGACAGGGTCTACGAGCAGTACTTC	CASSARDRVYEQYF
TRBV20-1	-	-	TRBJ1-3	TGCAGTGCACCAAGTGGTCAGCATAGCTCTGGAAACACCATATATTTT	CSAPSGQHSSGNTIYF
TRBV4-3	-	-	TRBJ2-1	TGCGCCAGCAGCCAAGTTCGGAATGAGCAGTTCTTC	CASSQVRNEQFF
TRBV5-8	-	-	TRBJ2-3	TGTGCCAGCAGCTTGGGTCATGTAGGATATACGCAGTATTTT	CASSLGHVGYTQYF
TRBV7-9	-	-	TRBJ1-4	TGTGCCAGCAGCACCCCCGGGGGCACTAATGAAAAACTGTTTTTT	CASSTPGGTNEKLFF